A single sample is the source of the 30 T cell receptor beta chains below, sequenced in a study of tumor-infiltrating lymphocytes in oesophageal squamous cell carcinoma. MiXCR, run by TCRdb on the PCR reads, gives a single entry per CDR3 protein. Of about 21,000 distinct CDR3 sequences listed, approximately 40% are singletons. Sequenced input: esophageal tumor tissue. These TCRs come from a male donor with esophageal squamous cell carcinoma.

The rearrangement links TRBV5-4 to TRBJ1-2, with unresolved D. CDR1 SGHNT and CDR2 YYREEE come from the germline V gene (reference sequence). The CDR3 is 12 residues long. V lost 4 bases to trimming and J lost 3 bases, with 7 bases between them. CDR3 sequence: CASSTRDYGYTF. DNA of the CDR3: TGTGCCAGCAGCACCCGGGACTATGGCTACACCTTC. Looking up the rest from reference TRBV5-4 and TRBJ1-2 gives the full variable domain: ETGVTQSPTHLIKTRGQQVTLRCSSQSGHNTVSWYQQALGQGPQFIFQYYREEENGRGNFPPRFSGLQFPNYSSELNVNALELDDSALYLCASSTRDYGYTFGSGTRLTVV.

The chain carries TRBV7-2 and TRBJ2-3; weak D call: TRBD2 (5 bases). CDR1 and CDR2 (germline): SGHTA, FQGNSA. This CDR3 has 14 amino acids. The V gene lost 3 bases and the J gene lost 0 bases, with 7 bases spanning the gap. The CDR3 coding sequence is TGTGCCAGCAGCTTGTCGGGGAGCACAGATACGCAGTATTTT. This encodes CASSLSGSTDTQYF.

This clonotype was counted only a few times. The V and J genes are TRBV7-3 and TRBJ2-3, with D hard to call. The DNA end is more similar to TRBJ2-7, so the J call may be wrong. The CDR3 is 14 residues long. Germline CDR1 reads SGHTA; CDR2 reads FQGTGA. In DNA, the CDR3 is TGTGCCAGCAGCCCCGGTTACCCCTCCTACGAGCAGTACTTC. This codes for CASSPGYPSYEQYF.

This sequence joins TRBV6-1 and TRBJ2-3, with TRBD2 matching 12 bases. The DNA end is a closer match to TRBJ2-5, so the J assignment may be wrong. Germline loops: CDR1 MNHNS, CDR2 SASEGT. The CDR3 is made up of 15 amino acids. The CDR3 loop is CASRPLAGGGETQYF. The CDR3 bases are TGTGCCAGCAGACCACTAGCGGGAGGAGGCGAGACCCAGTACTTC.

In its sample, this clonotype was seen a few times. The chain is built from TRBV7-3 and TRBJ1-2, with D hard to call. The V end lost 2 bases, the J end lost 2 bases, and 9 bases lay between the germline ends. CDR3 length: 14 residues. CDR1 SGHTA and CDR2 FQGTGA come from the germline V gene. The CDR3 reads CASSLYGGNYGYTF. The CDR3 nucleotides are TGTGCCAGCAGCTTATACGGCGGAAACTATGGCTACACCTTC.

This clonotype rates as medium-sized. The rearrangement links TRBV7-3 to TRBJ2-3; unclear D gene. The germline CDR1 and CDR2 sequences are SGHTA and FQGTGA. Trimming pared 1 base from V and 4 bases from J, leaving 6 bases between. The CDR3 covers 13 residues. CDR3 nucleotides: TGTGCCAGCAGCTTAATGGCAGCAGATACGCAGTATTTT. Its translation is CASSLMAADTQYF.

At least ten counts were recorded for this clonotype. The chain couples TRBV5-4 to TRBJ2-7; D ambiguous. V was shortened by 4 bases and J by 6 bases, with 14 bases between the two germline ends. Germline V gives CDR1 SGHNT, CDR2 YYREEE (reference sequence). CDR3 length: 13 residues. This chain's CDR3 is CASSEQFSGEQYF. Here the CDR3 DNA reads TGTGCCAGCAGCGAACAGTTCTCCGGCGAGCAGTACTTC.

This clonotype was seen only once. This rearrangement joins TRBV6-1 to TRBJ2-7; 7 bases line up with TRBD1. Germline values: CDR1 MNHNS, CDR2 SASEGT. Germline trimming cut 5 bases from V and 9 bases from J; bases unmatched to any gene: 7. This CDR3 is built from 12 residues. CDR3 protein: CASSPRTGWQYF. The CDR3 coding sequence is TGTGCCAGCAGTCCCCGGACAGGATGGCAGTACTTC.

Remarks on this clonotype: This is likely a read error, given that the CDR3 carries no conserved phenylalanine or tryptophan at its end. It is unclear where the CDR3 begins or ends on the DNA, so no DNA is shown, and the CDR3 is as TCRdb lists it. This sequence joins TRBV12-3 or TRBV12-4 and TRBJ2-5; TRBD1 is the table's D call and was not checked against the DNA. 14 amino acids form the CDR3, both terminal residues included. The CDR3 loop reads CASSLDRAGYTFGS.

By sample share, this clonotype is medium-sized (0.01 to 0.1%). The chain couples TRBV7-2 to TRBJ1-1, with 7 bases lining up with TRBD1. Per germline, CDR1 SGHTA and CDR2 FQGNSA. V gave up 4 bases and J gave up 0 bases; unmatched junction bases: 2. This CDR3 has 14 amino acids. Here the CDR3 DNA reads TGTGCCAGCAGCTGGACAGGAATGAACACTGAAGCTTTCTTT. Translation gives CASSWTGMNTEAFF.

By its share, this clonotype is medium-sized. The gene calls are TRBV7-6 and TRBJ1-4; 11 nucleotides agree with TRBD1. Per germline, CDR1 SGHVS and CDR2 FNYEAQ. J was trimmed by 6 bases and V by 5 bases; bases with no gene match: 2. CDR3 length: 14 residues. The CDR3 bases are TGTGCCAGCAGCACGGGACAGGGGGATGAAAAACTGTTTTTT. This codes for CASSTGQGDEKLFF.

The chain uses TRBV6-6 and TRBJ1-5, with 7 bases aligning to TRBD1. Looked up from germline, CDR1 is MNHNY and CDR2 is SVGAGI (reference sequence). V was pared by 6 bases and J by 5 bases, with 7 bases of the junction left unmatched. This CDR3 spans 14 amino acids. In DNA form, the CDR3 reads TGTGCCAGCAGGGAAGGGGGCCGCGATCAGCCCCAGCATTTT. Protein product: CASREGGRDQPQHF.

The chain links TRBV20-1 to TRBJ2-7; D might be TRBD2 (6 bases). The CDR3 covers 15 residues. Germline loops: CDR1 DFQATT, CDR2 SNEGSKA (reference sequence). Trimming removed 2 bases at V and 0 bases at J, with 14 bases between. The CDR3 nucleotides are TGCAGTGCTAGAATTGCGGAGGGCCCCTCCTACGAGCAGTACTTC. Protein product: CSARIAEGPSYEQYF.

This clonotype was counted ten times or more. The V gene is TRBV6-4, the J gene TRBJ2-3; 9 nucleotides match TRBD2. Germline CDR1 and CDR2: MRHNA and SNTAGT. This CDR3 is 16 amino acids long. The V gene end was trimmed by 0 bases and the J gene end by 3 bases; junction bases not matched to a gene: 4. CDR3 DNA sequence: TGTGCCAGCAGTGACTCTAGCGGGAGCGGTACAGATACGCAGTATTTT. It yields the protein CASSDSSGSGTDTQYF.

This clonotype was seen a handful of times. The chain is built from TRBV7-2 and TRBJ2-3; 10 nucleotides agree with TRBD1. The better agreement between TRBJ2-1 and the DNA end casts doubt on the J call. From germline, CDR1 is SGHTA and CDR2 FQGNSA. The CDR3 is made up of 15 amino acids. CDR3 residues: CASSSTGGAYNEQFF. The CDR3 region has the DNA TGTGCCAGCAGCTCGACAGGGGGCGCTTATAATGAGCAGTTCTTC.

In this sample, this clonotype turned up many times. The chain couples TRBV5-6 to TRBJ1-5; TRBD1 matches 7 bases. Germline-derived CDR1 and CDR2 are SGHDT and YYEEEE. The CDR3 totals 14 residues. J gave up 6 bases and V 0 bases, and 3 bases lay outside the gene matches. The CDR3 DNA is TGTGCCAGCAGCTTGGGACAGGGCGGTCAGCCCCAGCATTTT. Translated, it gives CASSLGQGGQPQHF.

The chain couples TRBV19 to TRBJ2-3; D is perhaps TRBD2 (6 bases). The CDR3 runs 16 residues. Germline V gives CDR1 LNHDA, CDR2 SQIVND (reference sequence). Trimming took off 0 bases at V and 0 bases at J, with 10 bases between the two ends. Written as DNA, the CDR3 is TGTGCCAGTAGTATAGATCCGGGGACTAGCACAGATACGCAGTATTTT. This codes for CASSIDPGTSTDTQYF.

This clonotype is medium-sized (0.01 to 0.1%) in the sample. The CDR3 sequence: CASRLYNEQFF. The CDR3 bases are TGTGCCAGCAGACTATACAATGAGCAGTTCTTC. The gene calls are TRBV7-9 and TRBJ2-1; no definite D call. Germline V gives CDR1 SEHNR, CDR2 FQNEAQ (reference sequence). Trimming stripped 6 bases from V and 4 bases from J, with 4 bases between. The CDR3 length is 11 residues.

This clonotype is termed medium-sized. CDR3 sequence reads: CASSSMTGKLFF. Here the CDR3 DNA reads TGTGCCAGCAGTTCGATGACAGGGAAACTGTTTTTT. The chain is built from TRBV12-3 or TRBV12-4 and TRBJ1-4; 7 positions match TRBD1. This CDR3 comprises 12 residues. V shed 4 bases and J 11 bases; nucleotides not matched to a gene: 4.

This clonotype was picked up a small number of times. This rearrangement joins TRBV7-6 to TRBJ2-3, with 7 bases lining up with TRBD2. There are 13 residues in the CDR3. Losses at the gene ends were 5 bases for V and 4 bases for J; bases not matched to a gene: 3. CDR1 SGHVS and CDR2 FNYEAQ come from the germline V gene. CDR3 amino acids: CASSPGGPDTQYF. CDR3 nucleotides: TGTGCCAGCAGCCCGGGGGGTCCAGATACGCAGTATTTT.

This clonotype showed up many times. The rearrangement uses TRBV4-2 and TRBJ1-2; D is possibly TRBD1 (5 bases). Germline V gene lookup returns CDR1 LGHNA and CDR2 YNFKEQ. The CDR3 length is 14 residues. V was pared by 3 bases and J by 4 bases, with 12 bases between. The CDR3 nucleotides are TGTGCCAGCAGCCAGAACGAGGGGCTCTATGGCTACACCTTC. Translated, it gives CASSQNEGLYGYTF.

The chain combines TRBV12-3 or TRBV12-4 with TRBJ2-2, with 8 bases fitting TRBD1. V lost 4 bases, J lost 0 bases, and 7 bases stayed unmatched. The CDR3 runs to 17 residues. The CDR3: CASSSGQVPANTGELFF. The CDR3 bases are TGTGCCAGCAGTTCGGGACAGGTTCCCGCGAACACCGGGGAGCTGTTTTTT.

Of note for this clonotype: No conserved phenylalanine or tryptophan ends this CDR3, so it is likely a read error. The limits of the CDR3 on the DNA are not certain, so only TCRdb's listed CDR3 is given. The chain employs TRBV6-1 and TRBJ2-1; the DNA was not compared with TRBD1, the D call given in the table. The CDR3 comprises 18 residues, both ends counted. CDR1 is MNHNS and CDR2 is SASEGT in the germline V gene. CDR3 sequence reads: CASRTDHLIGGYGYTFGS.

Concerning this clonotype: Since no conserved phenylalanine or tryptophan closes the CDR3, a read error is the likely cause. It is unclear where the CDR3 begins or ends on the DNA, so no DNA is shown, and the CDR3 is as TCRdb lists it. This sequence joins TRBV24-1 and TRBJ2-1; the table calls TRBD1, which could not be checked here. The CDR3 extends over 16 residues, inclusive of both ends. Per germline, CDR1 KGHDR and CDR2 SFDVKD. The CDR3 region is CASSSGTGAGGYTFGS.

The genes are TRBV7-2 and TRBJ2-3; D is ambiguous. The end of the DNA aligns better with TRBJ2-5, so the J call may be wrong. From germline, CDR1 is SGHTA and CDR2 FQGNSA. The CDR3 has 13 amino acids. CDR3 sequence (DNA): TGTGCCAGCAGCCTCGAGTTCAGCGAGACCCAGTACTTC. Protein product: CASSLEFSETQYF.

CDR3 coding DNA: TGCAGTGCTAGAGATTGGACTAGCGGGAGGGAGGAGACCCAGTACTTC. Translating it yields CSARDWTSGREETQYF. The gene calls are TRBV20-1 and TRBJ2-4; 15 nucleotides agree with TRBD2. Matching the DNA end better, TRBJ2-5 makes the J call doubtful. The CDR3 length is 16 residues. Per the germline V gene, CDR1 is DFQATT and CDR2 is SNEGSKA (reference sequence).

This clonotype was detected ten times or more. The chain links TRBV12-3 or TRBV12-4 to TRBJ2-7; TRBD2 agrees at 10 bases. V lost 6 bases, J lost 2 bases, and 13 bases stayed unmatched. The CDR3 length is 17 residues. CDR3 in amino acids: CASSLGLAGDFAYEQYF. The CDR3 nucleotides read TGTGCCAGCAGCTTGGGGCTAGCGGGGGATTTCGCCTACGAGCAGTACTTC.

Many counts were recorded for this clonotype. The V and J genes are TRBV5-8 and TRBJ1-1; the D is unclear. There are 15 residues in the CDR3. Per the germline V gene, CDR1 is SGHTS and CDR2 is YDEGEE. V was cut by 4 bases and J by 1 base, with 14 bases left in between. In DNA, the CDR3 is TGTGCCAGCAGCCGGTATGGTGTCACGAACACTGAAGCTTTCTTT. This gives the protein CASSRYGVTNTEAFF.

This clonotype has just a few counts. The chain is built from TRBV6-1 and TRBJ2-3; D unclear. Trimming shortened V by 4 bases and J by 5 bases, and 4 bases separated the two germline ends. Germline lookup yields CDR1 MNHNS and CDR2 SASEGT. The CDR3 is 11 amino acids. In nucleotides, the CDR3 is TGTGCCAGCAGTGTGCGAGATACGCAGTATTTT. Translation gives CASSVRDTQYF.

This sequence joins TRBV6-1 and TRBJ1-2; 7 bases line up with TRBD1. The CDR3 sequence is 15 residues long. Germline V gene sequence: CDR1 MNHNS, CDR2 SASEGT. Unmatched junction bases numbered 12, after V lost 7 bases and J lost 4 bases. The DNA for the CDR3 is TGTGCCAGCAAAGAAGGGGGCGGCCTTATCTATGGCTACACCTTC. Protein: CASKEGGGLIYGYTF.